This T cell receptor beta chain was retrieved from a study of blood T cells in healthy people across ages. Trimming cost V 7 bases and J 8 bases; bases outside gene matches: 14. In germline, CDR1 is SNHLY, CDR2 FYNNEI. This CDR3 comprises 16 residues. A second PCR, run for roughly 7 to 11 cycles, used a sample-barcoded 5' primer plus a J-beta primer mix. All cDNA molecules were each tagged by a template-switch adaptor with 12 random nucleotides. Paired-end reads containing CDR3 totaled no fewer than 2.5 million for each sample. One entry per CDR3 protein results from TCRdb running MiXCR on the 5' RACE reads. The profile covers 700,000 or so distinct CDR3 sequences, with about 24% appearing a single time and about 22% taken by the ten largest. Note on this clonotype: Antigen specificity is unknown.

Overall study results and limits: Donors of long life had a larger count of naive CD4+ cells and greater diversity than aged donors.

The chain couples TRBV2 to TRBJ1-4, with 9 bases lining up with TRBD1. The sequenced sample consisted of blood. The TCR comes from a man in his 70s in good health. The CDR3 protein is CASKPITGGGGEKLFF. CDR3 in DNA: TGTGCCAGCAAACCGATCACAGGGGGCGGGGGAGAAAAACTGTTTTTT.